A single sample is the source of the 23 T cell receptor beta chains below, sequenced in a study of Graves' ophthalmopathy and Graves' hyperthyroidism (dated by TCRdb to the late 2010s). The run used an Illumina HiSeq 2000. TCR beta CDR3 regions were amplified from RNA transcripts for repertoire sequencing. HTBI primers and the Qiagen OneStep RT-PCR kit were used in a first-round RT-PCR, which was followed by a second-round multiplex PCR, size selection and purification. TCRdb reanalyzed the raw reads on its own, using fastp at Q25 for trimming and MiXCR for clone calling, and kept in-frame beta chains. Rows matching on CDR3 protein sequence are summarized as one entry with the most common DNA and genes. A total of roughly 380,000 distinct CDR3 sequences appear in this sample, 15% of them only once. Roughly 7% of the sample is taken by the ten largest. Sequenced material: peripheral blood. The receptors were sampled from a young woman with stable Graves' hyperthyroidism. Donor details come from another sample of the same person, matched by shared clones.

This clonotype came up many times. This chain links TRBV24-1 with TRBJ1-5, with a possible D match to TRBD1 (6 bases). Trimming took off 4 bases at V and 4 bases at J, with 13 bases between the two ends. This CDR3 has 15 amino acids. CDR1 and CDR2 from the germline V gene are KGHDR and SFDVKD. This CDR3 reads CATSEGRGGNQPQHF. CDR3 bases: TGTGCCACCAGTGAAGGGAGAGGGGGAAATCAGCCCCAGCATTTT.

For this clonotype: This may stem from a read error, because a much larger clone lies one nucleotide away. This chain connects TRBV12-3 or TRBV12-4 to TRBJ2-2, with D hard to call. V shed 5 bases and J shed 9 bases, with 22 bases lying between them. The CDR3 contains 16 residues. The CDR3 protein is CASSLPALGIGRELFF. CDR3 nucleotides: TGTGCCAGCAGTCTCCCCGCTTTGGGTATAGGCAGGGAGCTGTTTTTT.

This clonotype was seen a few times. The rearrangement links TRBV13 to TRBJ2-2, with TRBD1 identical over 11 bases. The CDR3 runs to 16 residues. Germline assignment: CDR1 PRHDT and CDR2 FYEKMQ (reference sequence). The ends lost 4 bases at V and 2 bases at J; junction bases unmatched: 3. CDR3 in DNA: TGTGCCAGCAGCTCGGGACAGGGGGGCAACACCGGGGAGCTGTTTTTT. Its protein is CASSSGQGGNTGELFF.

This clonotype was counted at least ten times. The chain has TRBV5-1 and TRBJ2-5, with TRBD1 matching over 7 bases. The junction had 4 bases not matched to a gene; V was cut back by 4 bases and J by 1 base. The CDR3 runs to 14 residues. Looked up from germline, CDR1 is SGHRS and CDR2 is YFSETQ. DNA of the CDR3: TGCGCCAGCAGCATGGGACAGCCCCAAGAGACCCAGTACTTC. This sequence encodes CASSMGQPQETQYF.

This clonotype was counted ten times or more. The chain has TRBV9 and TRBJ2-5, with 11 bases identical to TRBD2. This CDR3 is 14 amino acids long. The V gene's germline CDR1 is SGDLS and CDR2 YYNGEE. Trimming at V came to 0 bases and at J to 8 bases, leaving 3 bases not matched to a gene. CDR3 protein: CASSVALAGATQYF. The DNA for the CDR3 is TGTGCCAGCAGCGTAGCACTAGCGGGGGCTACCCAGTACTTC.

This clonotype occurred many times. The V call is TRBV20-1, the J call TRBJ2-5, with 9 bases fitting TRBD2. CDR1 and CDR2 from the germline V gene are DFQATT and SNEGSKA (reference sequence). Unmatched junction bases numbered 7, after V lost 3 bases and J lost 5 bases. The CDR3 is made up of 14 amino acids. The CDR3 coding sequence is TGCAGTGCTAGGAAAGCGGGGGGAGGGGAGACCCAGTACTTC. This translates into CSARKAGGGETQYF.

This clonotype has ten or more counts. The chain recombines TRBV7-2 with TRBJ2-5; tentatively, D is TRBD1 (5 bases). The germline V gene has CDR1 SGHTA and CDR2 FQGNSA. The CDR3 is 15 amino acids. V lost 1 base, J lost 5 bases, and 14 bases lay in between. This CDR3 reads CASSLGSRAVETQYF. The CDR3 DNA reads TGTGCCAGCAGCTTAGGTAGCAGGGCGGTTGAGACCCAGTACTTC.

The chain has TRBV27 and TRBJ2-7; TRBD1 aligns across 7 bases. Germline CDR1 reads MNHEY; CDR2 reads SMNVEV (reference sequence). Trimming removed 4 bases from V and 7 bases from J; junction bases left unmatched: 13. CDR3 length: 15 amino acids. The CDR3 DNA reads TGTGCCAGCAGTTCACCCAGGACAGGTTTGAGGGAGCAGTACTTC. The encoded protein is CASSSPRTGLREQYF.

Remarks on this clonotype: The CDR3 end shows no conserved phenylalanine or tryptophan, and so a read error is likely. The chain employs TRBV28 and TRBJ1-6; D remains unclear. The CDR3 sequence is 16 residues long. Per the germline V gene, CDR1 is MDHEN and CDR2 is SYDVKM. Trimming removed 7 bases at V and 5 bases at J, with 18 bases between. The CDR3 DNA follows: TGTGCCAGCACCCTGGGCGGGTTATCTCATAATTCACCCCTCCACCTT. It specifies CASTLGGLSHNSPLHL.

This clonotype has at least ten counts. The gene calls are TRBV24-1 and TRBJ2-7; 8 nucleotides match TRBD1. This CDR3 has 14 amino acids. V lost 2 bases, J lost 7 bases, and 6 bases stayed unmatched. Per the germline V gene, CDR1 is KGHDR and CDR2 is SFDVKD. DNA for the CDR3: TGTGCCACCAGTGATTCGAGGACAGGGCGGGAGCAGTACTTC. Translation gives CATSDSRTGREQYF.

In this sample, this clonotype turned up many times. The junction and the germline gene differ at one end; a read error may be behind it. CDR3 sequence: CASGFGGQRYEQYF. CDR3 in DNA: TGTGCCAGCGGTTTCGGAGGACAGAGATACGAGCAGTACTTC. The genes are TRBV12-3 or TRBV12-4 and TRBJ2-7; D may be TRBD1 (6 bases). CDR3 length: 14 residues.

This clonotype was detected ten times or more. The CDR3 sequence: CASSFFAQGKKTQYF. CDR3 DNA: TGTGCCAGCAGTTTCTTTGCCCAGGGGAAGAAGACCCAGTACTTC. The chain recombines TRBV12-3 or TRBV12-4 with TRBJ2-5; TRBD1 might be the D (6 bases). Trimming pared 3 bases from V and 6 bases from J, leaving 17 bases between. The CDR3 consists of 15 residues.

This clonotype appeared many times. V usage is TRBV6-1 and J usage is TRBJ1-1; the match to TRBD1 covers 7 bases. This CDR3 region has 15 residues. CDR1 is MNHNS, CDR2 SASEGT, per germline. V trimming: 6 bases; J trimming: 0 bases; junction bases outside the gene matches: 7. CDR3 nucleotides: TGTGCCAGCAGCCCCAGGGGGAAGGTGAACACTGAAGCTTTCTTT. Translated, it gives CASSPRGKVNTEAFF.

This clonotype was seen a few times. The V and J genes are TRBV7-2 and TRBJ2-2; D possibly corresponds to TRBD2 (7 bases). The CDR3 consists of 16 residues. Germline V gene lookup returns CDR1 SGHTA and CDR2 FQGNSA. Trimming shortened V by 0 bases and J by 6 bases, and 14 bases separated the two germline ends. The CDR3 sequence is CASSLAGGVESGELFF. The CDR3 DNA reads TGTGCCAGCAGCTTAGCAGGGGGGGTTGAGTCCGGGGAGCTGTTTTTT.

The V and J genes are TRBV11-3 and TRBJ1-1, with 10 bases fitting TRBD1. The CDR3 loop spans 13 amino acids. V lost 0 bases to trimming and J lost 11 bases; unmatched junction nucleotides: 3. Germline V CDR1 and CDR2: SGHNT, YENEEA. CDR3 nucleotide sequence: TGTGCCAGCAGCTTAGATGGGACAGGGGAGGCTTTCTTT. As protein: CASSLDGTGEAFF.

This clonotype occurred a few times. CDR3 in DNA: TGCGCCAGCAGCCAACCTACCGGGGTAGCGGGGGGCAGTCGGGCCTACGAGCAGTACTTC. Its protein is CASSQPTGVAGGSRAYEQYF. The chain couples TRBV4-1 to TRBJ2-7; 10 bases map to TRBD2. This CDR3 comprises 20 residues. Germline V gene data show CDR1 as MGHRA and CDR2 as YSYEKL. V trimming: 2 bases; J trimming: 2 bases; junction bases outside the gene matches: 18.

This clonotype was seen more than once but under ten times. The V call is TRBV5-1, the J call TRBJ2-7; 9 bases match TRBD2. This CDR3 is 17 amino acids long. The ends lost 1 base at V and 3 bases at J; junction bases unmatched: 11. Germline-derived CDR1 and CDR2 are SGHRS and YFSETQ. CDR3 loop: CASSLMSGGSVVYEQYF. In DNA form, the CDR3 reads TGCGCCAGCAGCTTGATGAGCGGGGGGTCTGTAGTCTACGAGCAGTACTTC.

The chain has TRBV6-4 and TRBJ1-2; 7 nucleotides line up with TRBD1. This CDR3 comprises 13 residues. Germline V gene sequence: CDR1 MRHNA, CDR2 SNTAGT. With 4 bases clipped from V and 8 bases from J, the junction kept 7 bases outside the gene matches. CDR3 in DNA: TGTGCCAGCAGTGCCAGAGGGGGCCGCGGCTACACCTTC. This codes for CASSARGGRGYTF.

This clonotype has a count of ten or more. The chain is built from TRBV29-1 and TRBJ1-1; the D is unclear. Germline V gene sequence: CDR1 SQVTM, CDR2 ANQGSEA. This CDR3 contains 11 residues. Deletions cut 6 bases from V and 12 bases from J, with 17 bases between. The CDR3 protein is CSVPLRRLTFF. As DNA, the CDR3 is TGCAGCGTCCCTTTGCGGCGGCTGACTTTCTTT.

This clonotype has more than one count but fewer than ten. V and J are TRBV3-1 and TRBJ2-7, with D possibly being TRBD2 (7 bases). The CDR3 has 18 residues. Germline CDR1 reads LGHDT; CDR2 reads YNNKEL (reference sequence). Deletions cut 3 bases from V and 2 bases from J, with 23 bases between. CDR3 sequence reads: CASSQDQRGAPLAYEQYF. CDR3 nucleotides: TGTGCCAGCAGCCAGGATCAACGGGGGGCCCCGCTTGCCTACGAGCAGTACTTC.

This clonotype was detected many times. The rearrangement uses TRBV7-2 and TRBJ2-5; D is perhaps TRBD1 (6 bases). In germline, CDR1 is SGHTA, CDR2 FQGNSA. The CDR3 has 14 residues. Deletions cut 4 bases from V and 5 bases from J, with 14 bases between. The CDR3 loop reads CASSYQQGSETQYF. The CDR3, as DNA: TGTGCCAGCAGCTATCAACAGGGTTCGGAGACCCAGTACTTC.

The V and J genes are TRBV5-6 and TRBJ1-1; D call uncertain. Germline V gene lookup returns CDR1 SGHDT and CDR2 YYEEEE. V gave up 0 bases and J gave up 4 bases, with 10 bases separating them. This CDR3 comprises 14 residues. CDR3 nucleotide sequence: TGTGCCAGCAGCTTGGCTGGGTTTGGCACTGAAGCTTTCTTT. This codes for CASSLAGFGTEAFF.

This clonotype showed up many times. This sequence joins TRBV12-3 or TRBV12-4 and TRBJ2-5, with a weak D call TRBD2 (6 bases). The CDR3 contains 13 residues. Trimming shortened V by 4 bases and J by 2 bases, and 8 bases separated the two germline ends. This CDR3 reads CASSWDFQETQYF. CDR3 coding DNA: TGTGCCAGCAGTTGGGACTTTCAAGAGACCCAGTACTTC.